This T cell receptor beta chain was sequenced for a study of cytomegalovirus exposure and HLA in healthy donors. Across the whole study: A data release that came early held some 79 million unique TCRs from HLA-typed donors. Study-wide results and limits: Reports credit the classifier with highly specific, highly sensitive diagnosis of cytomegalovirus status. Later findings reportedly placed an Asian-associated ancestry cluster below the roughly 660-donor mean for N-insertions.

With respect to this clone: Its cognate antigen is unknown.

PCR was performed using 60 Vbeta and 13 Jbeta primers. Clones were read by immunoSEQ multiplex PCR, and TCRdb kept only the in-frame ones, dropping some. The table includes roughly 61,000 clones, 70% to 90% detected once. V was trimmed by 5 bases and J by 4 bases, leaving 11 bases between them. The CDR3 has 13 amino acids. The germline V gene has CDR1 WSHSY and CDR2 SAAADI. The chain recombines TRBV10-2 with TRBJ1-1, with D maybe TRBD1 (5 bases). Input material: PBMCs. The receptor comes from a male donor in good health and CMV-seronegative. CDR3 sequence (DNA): TGCGCCAGCAGTCCCAGGGAGGGCACTGAAGCTTTCTTT. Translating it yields CASSPREGTEAFF.